The 21 T cell receptor beta chains given below trace back to one sample, sequenced in a study of cytomegalovirus exposure and HLA in healthy donors. PCR was performed using 60 Vbeta and 13 Jbeta primers. Some clones are missing from TCRdb's copy, which holds only in-frame ones; the method was immunoSEQ multiplex PCR. The table records 300,000 or so clones, 84% of them present only once. The sequencing input was PBMCs. The origin of the receptors is a woman in her 40s in good health and CMV-seropositive.

This chain joins TRBV6-1 and TRBJ2-5; unclear D gene. This CDR3 is built from 17 residues. Trimming pared 3 bases from V and 2 bases from J, leaving 19 bases between. Germline CDR1 is MNHNS and CDR2 is SASEGT. CDR3 loop: CASSDVYGGAGQETQYF. The CDR3 DNA reads as TGTGCCAGCAGTGATGTCTATGGCGGAGCCGGACAAGAGACCCAGTACTTC.

The chain couples TRBV2 to TRBJ1-4; 7 nucleotides match TRBD1. The CDR3 totals 15 residues. Germline V CDR1 and CDR2: SNHLY, FYNNEI. V was pared by 3 bases and J by 4 bases, with 5 bases of the junction left unmatched. CDR3 region: CASSDTGAVNEKLFF. The CDR3 DNA reads TGTGCCAGCAGTGACACAGGGGCCGTTAATGAAAAACTGTTTTTT.

The table lists this clone with a few counts. The chain carries TRBV19 and TRBJ2-1; D is undetermined. Germline values: CDR1 LNHDA, CDR2 SQIVND (reference sequence). V lost 5 bases to trimming and J lost 4 bases, with 6 bases between them. The CDR3 has 12 residues. The chain's CDR3 is CASSSYYNEQFF. CDR3 sequence (DNA): TGTGCCAGTAGTTCCTATTACAATGAGCAGTTCTTC.

This clone was seen a single time. The rearrangement joins TRBV27 to TRBJ1-6; the D gene is possibly TRBD1 (6 bases). This CDR3 comprises 15 residues. The V gene lost 4 bases and the J gene lost 7 bases, with 14 bases spanning the gap. The germline V gene encodes CDR1 MNHEY and CDR2 SMNVEV (reference sequence). This CDR3 reads CASSSPGHGNSPLHF. CDR3 nucleotide sequence: TGTGCCAGCAGTTCCCCGGGACATGGAAATTCACCCCTCCACTTT.

This chain joins TRBV18 and TRBJ2-2; the match to TRBD1 covers 7 bases. The CDR3 has 15 amino acids. J lost 5 bases, V lost 3 bases, and 6 bases had no gene match. In germline, CDR1 is KGHSH, CDR2 LQKENI. The CDR3 is CASSPFRQGTGELFF. In nucleotides, the CDR3 is TGTGCCAGCTCACCTTTCCGACAGGGAACCGGGGAGCTGTTTTTT.

V is TRBV6-1 and J is TRBJ2-7; TRBD2 matches at 7 bases. Per the germline V gene, CDR1 is MNHNS and CDR2 is SASEGT. CDR3 length: 14 amino acids. The V and J ends lost 2 bases and 3 bases, in that order; junction bases with no gene match: 4. CDR3 sequence reads: CASSESGGNYEQYF. The CDR3 DNA reads TGTGCCAGCAGTGAATCGGGGGGAAACTACGAGCAGTACTTC.

The chain is built from TRBV28 and TRBJ2-7; D uncertain. Trimming left V 6 bases short and J 2 bases short, with 11 bases between. CDR1 is MDHEN, CDR2 SYDVKM, per germline. The CDR3 runs to 13 residues. The CDR3 nucleotides are TGTGCCAGCAGCCCCCTGAGTCCCTACGAGCAGTACTTC. The encoded protein is CASSPLSPYEQYF.

V usage is TRBV19 and J usage is TRBJ1-5; 8 bases are a match to TRBD1. Trimming cost V 5 bases and J 4 bases; bases outside gene matches: 7. This CDR3 has 15 amino acids. Germline V CDR1 and CDR2: LNHDA, SQIVND (reference sequence). As DNA, the CDR3 is TGTGCCAGTAGTCTCGGCCACAGGGGGAATCAGCCCCAGCATTTT. Translation gives CASSLGHRGNQPQHF.

This rearrangement joins TRBV7-9 to TRBJ2-5; TRBD2 agrees at 7 bases. CDR3 size: 14 residues. With V trimmed by 3 bases and J by 5 bases, 6 bases remained unmatched. The germline CDR1 and CDR2 sequences are SEHNR and FQNEAQ (reference sequence). CDR3 sequence (DNA): TGTGCCAGCAGCTTCGGGGGGTTCGTGGAGACCCAGTACTTC. Amino acids: CASSFGGFVETQYF.

This clone is a singleton in its sample. This chain joins TRBV4-3 and TRBJ2-7; 8 bases match TRBD2. V shed 0 bases, J shed 2 bases, and the junction held 6 bases outside the gene matches. Per germline, CDR1 LGHNA and CDR2 YSLEER. CDR3 length: 16 residues. CDR3 sequence (DNA): TGCGCCAGCAGCCAAGATGGAGTAGCGGGACCCTACGAGCAGTACTTC. Its protein is CASSQDGVAGPYEQYF.

The rearrangement links TRBV18 to TRBJ2-3, with 7 bases identical to TRBD1. CDR3 length: 14 amino acids. V was pared by 4 bases and J by 6 bases, with 7 bases of the junction left unmatched. Per germline, CDR1 KGHSH and CDR2 LQKENI. The CDR3 sequence: CASSQITGEDTQYF. The CDR3 DNA reads as TGTGCCAGCTCACAGATTACAGGGGAGGATACGCAGTATTTT.

This clone was seen once. The CDR3 spells CASSRRQGNTGELFF. In DNA, the CDR3 is TGTGCCAGCAGTAGGAGACAGGGGAACACCGGGGAGCTGTTTTTT. V usage is TRBV6-1 and J usage is TRBJ2-2, with 7 bases lining up with TRBD1. Germline V gene data show CDR1 as MNHNS and CDR2 as SASEGT. V dropped 5 bases and J dropped 1; count of bases not matched to a gene: 4. CDR3 size: 15 residues.

The chain combines TRBV6-5 with TRBJ1-6, with 7 bases fitting TRBD1. Germline V gene lookup returns CDR1 MNHEY and CDR2 SVGAGI. The CDR3 spans 13 residues. V shed 2 bases, J shed 10 bases, and the junction held 2 bases outside the gene matches. For the CDR3, the DNA is TGTGCCAGCAGTTACAGGGGGCAATCACCCCTCCACTTT. This gives the protein CASSYRGQSPLHF.

The CDR3 sequence is CASSKSGSVGDEQFF. The DNA of the CDR3 is TGTGCCAGCAGCAAAAGCGGGAGTGTTGGGGATGAGCAGTTCTTC. The chain is built from TRBV6-5 and TRBJ2-1; 8 bases agree with TRBD2. V trimming: 6 bases; J trimming: 8 bases; junction bases outside the gene matches: 12. The germline CDR1 and CDR2 sequences are MNHEY and SVGAGI. The CDR3 is 15 residues long.

J is TRBJ2-3 and V is TRBV18, with 8 bases matching TRBD1. Looked up from germline, CDR1 is KGHSH and CDR2 is LQKENI. CDR3 length: 17 amino acids. Losses at the gene ends were 3 bases for V and 4 bases for J; bases not matched to a gene: 12. The CDR3 sequence: CASSPPGGGINPDTQYF. CDR3 DNA sequence: TGTGCCAGCTCACCGCCAGGGGGCGGGATCAACCCAGATACGCAGTATTTT.

The chain links TRBV2 to TRBJ2-7; TRBD1 is a possible D gene (6 bases). V lost 5 bases and J lost 0, with 11 bases in between. Germline V gives CDR1 SNHLY, CDR2 FYNNEI. The CDR3 consists of 14 residues. As DNA, the CDR3 is TGTGCCAGCAGTCGGACAGTGGTCTCCTACGAGCAGTACTTC. This codes for CASSRTVVSYEQYF.

This clone came up a few times. This chain links TRBV6-5 with TRBJ2-7, with TRBD2 as a possible D gene (5 bases). The length of the CDR3 is 13 residues. Looked up from germline, CDR1 is MNHEY and CDR2 is SVGAGI. Trimming left V 5 bases short and J 2 bases short, with 10 bases between. CDR3 nucleotides: TGTGCCAGCAGTCGAACTAGGACCTACGAGCAGTACTTC. This encodes CASSRTRTYEQYF.

The CDR3 is CASSQVWGEKGTQYF. CDR3 coding DNA: TGCGCCAGCAGCCAAGTTTGGGGGGAGAAAGGGACCCAGTACTTC. The J gene is TRBJ2-5, the V gene TRBV4-1; TRBD2 is a possible D gene (6 bases). The ends were cut back, 1 base at V and 7 bases at J, with 16 bases in the middle. Germline CDR1 reads MGHRA; CDR2 reads YSYEKL. CDR3 size: 15 residues.

J is TRBJ2-3 and V is TRBV27; TRBD1 aligns across 9 bases. V shed 3 bases, J shed 4 bases, and the junction held 5 bases outside the gene matches. The CDR3 covers 15 residues. CDR1 and CDR2 (germline): MNHEY, SMNVEV (reference sequence). The CDR3 region has the DNA TGTGCCAGCAGTTTTGGGGACAGGGCGCCAGATACGCAGTATTTT. It codes for CASSFGDRAPDTQYF.

The chain couples TRBV25-1 to TRBJ2-4, with 10 bases lining up with TRBD2. V lost 3 bases to trimming and J lost 6 bases; unmatched junction nucleotides: 8. Germline V gene data show CDR1 as MGHDK and CDR2 as SYGVNS. CDR3 size: 16 residues. This CDR3 is CASSDPTSGAANIQYF. CDR3 nucleotides: TGTGCCAGCAGTGACCCCACTAGCGGGGCCGCAAACATTCAGTACTTC.

The rearrangement links TRBV5-1 to TRBJ2-7, with 7 bases lining up with TRBD1. CDR1 and CDR2 (germline): SGHRS, YFSETQ. The CDR3 runs 15 residues. Trimming took 4 bases from V and 3 from J; bases not matched to a gene: 10. In nucleotides, the CDR3 is TGCGCCAGCAGCGCCAAGACAGGGAATTACTACGAGCAGTACTTC. It encodes CASSAKTGNYYEQYF. Full variable domain (outside the CDR3, taken from reference TRBV5-1 and TRBJ2-7): KAGVTQTPRYLIKTRGQQVTLSCSPISGHRSVSWYQQTPGQGLQFLFEYFSETQRNKGNFPGRFSGRQFSNSRSEMNVSTLELGDSALYLCASSAKTGNYYEQYFGPGTRLTVT.